Below, 30 T cell receptor beta chains from the same sample are listed, as sequenced in a study of blood T cells in healthy people across ages. Together with a sample-barcoded 5' primer, a J-beta primer mix was included in a second PCR lasting roughly 6 to 12 cycles. TCRdb re-called the 5' RACE reads through MiXCR, storing one row per CDR3 protein. The sample yields 1,800,000 or so distinct CDR3 sequences, approximately 39% seen once. The sequenced sample consisted of blood. These receptors were collected from a human donor in good health.

V usage is TRBV6-1 and J usage is TRBJ1-1; perhaps TRBD1 as D (5 bases). The V gene's germline CDR1 is MNHNS and CDR2 SASEGT. The CDR3 sequence is 13 residues long. Trimming left V 4 bases short and J 1 base short, with 7 bases between. The CDR3 loop is CASSVRGNTEAFF. CDR3 bases: TGTGCCAGCAGTGTTAGGGGGAACACTGAAGCTTTCTTT.

About this clonotype itself: A much larger clonotype is one base distant, so this may be a read error. The CDR3 loop is CASSFERGTDEQYF. The CDR3, as DNA: TGTGCCAGCAGCTTTGAGAGGGGGACCGACGAGCAGTACTTC. The V call is TRBV11-2, the J call TRBJ2-7; perhaps TRBD1 as D (6 bases). Germline values: CDR1 SGHAT, CDR2 FQNNGV. The CDR3 totals 14 residues. Trimming left V 3 bases short and J 5 bases short, with 14 bases between.

This clonotype was detected only a few times. The V call is TRBV10-3, the J call TRBJ1-2; 9 bases match TRBD1. The CDR3 totals 14 residues. Germline-derived CDR1 and CDR2 are ENHRY and SYGVKD. Trimming at V came to 3 bases and at J to 6 bases, leaving 5 bases not matched to a gene. The CDR3 bases are TGTGCCATCAGTGACCCCGGGACAGGGAATGGCTACACCTTC. This gives the protein CAISDPGTGNGYTF.

This clonotype was observed a few times. The V call is TRBV6-5, the J call TRBJ2-1; the D gene could be TRBD1 or TRBD2 (5 bases each). The germline V gene encodes CDR1 MNHEY and CDR2 SVGAGI. The ends were cut back, 2 bases at V and 7 bases at J, with 9 bases in the middle. The CDR3 totals 13 residues. CDR3 residues: CASSYPGANEQFF. The CDR3 region has the DNA TGTGCCAGCAGTTACCCCGGGGCAAATGAGCAGTTCTTC.

This rearrangement joins TRBV15 to TRBJ2-3; 8 bases align to TRBD2. After removal of 8 bases from V and 3 bases from J, the junction contained 7 bases not matched to a gene. The germline V gene encodes CDR1 LNHNV and CDR2 YYDKDF (reference sequence). CDR3 length: 14 residues. CDR3 sequence: CATQAGEGTDTQYF. CDR3 sequence (DNA): TGTGCCACCCAAGCGGGGGAAGGAACAGATACGCAGTATTTT. Complete variable domain (other parts from reference TRBV15 and TRBJ2-3): DAMVIQNPRYQVTQFGKPVTLSCSQTLNHNVMYWYQQKSSQAPKLLFHYYDKDFNNEADTPDNFQSRRPNTSFCFLDIRSPGLGDTAMYLCATQAGEGTDTQYFGPGTRLTVL.

A few counts support this clonotype. The gene calls are TRBV10-3 and TRBJ1-4; TRBD1 aligns across 7 bases. The junction had 2 bases not matched to a gene; V was cut back by 4 bases and J by 3 bases. The CDR3 is made up of 14 amino acids. The germline V gene has CDR1 ENHRY and CDR2 SYGVKD. Written as DNA, the CDR3 is TGTGCCATCAGTGGGCAGGGGGCTAATGAAAAACTGTTTTTT. It is translated as CAISGQGANEKLFF.

This clonotype was seen repeatedly, ten times or more. This rearrangement joins TRBV7-3 to TRBJ2-1, with D perhaps matching TRBD1 (6 bases). The CDR3 is 15 amino acids. The V gene lost 2 bases and the J gene lost 3 bases, with 11 bases spanning the gap. Per germline, CDR1 SGHTA and CDR2 FQGTGA. In DNA form, the CDR3 reads TGTGCCAGCAGCTTAGGCGCAGGGGTCTACAATGAGCAGTTCTTC. This codes for CASSLGAGVYNEQFF.

This clonotype was recorded a few times. The J gene is TRBJ1-1, the V gene TRBV4-3; 8 nucleotides match TRBD1. The V and J ends lost 4 bases and 5 bases, in that order; junction bases with no gene match: 9. This CDR3 spans 15 amino acids. CDR1 is LGHNA and CDR2 is YSLEER in the germline V gene. The CDR3 region is CASSLGDRGVTEAFF. The CDR3 region has the DNA TGCGCCAGCAGCCTGGGAGACAGGGGCGTAACTGAAGCTTTCTTT.

The chain employs TRBV5-1 and TRBJ2-5; 7 positions match TRBD1. V was pared by 4 bases and J by 1 base, with 10 bases of the junction left unmatched. Germline assignment: CDR1 SGHRS and CDR2 YFSETQ. This CDR3 comprises 16 residues. The CDR3 is CASSAQGVGGQETQYF. The CDR3 coding sequence is TGCGCCAGCAGCGCGCAGGGGGTAGGGGGCCAAGAGACCCAGTACTTC.

CDR3 bases: TGTGCCAGCAGTTTAAGTGGCGGGGGGCGCACAGATACGCAGTATTTT. Protein sequence: CASSLSGGGRTDTQYF. The chain carries TRBV27 and TRBJ2-3, with 8 nucleotides matching TRBD2. The CDR3 contains 16 residues. Unmatched junction bases numbered 5, after V lost 2 bases and J lost 1 base. CDR1 is MNHEY and CDR2 is SMNVEV in the germline V gene (reference sequence).

This clonotype showed up just a few times. The V and J genes are TRBV20-1 and TRBJ1-4; D gene unclear. V lost 8 bases to trimming and J lost 10 bases, with 26 bases between them. CDR3 length equals 15 residues. The germline CDR1 and CDR2 sequences are DFQATT and SNEGSKA (reference sequence). This chain's CDR3 is CSSLVLGSGRVKLFF. The CDR3 region has the DNA TGCAGTTCCCTAGTTTTGGGGTCCGGTAGGGTAAAACTGTTTTTT.

This clonotype appeared once. V and J are TRBV20-1 and TRBJ1-2; TRBD1 matches 7 bases. With 0 bases clipped from V and 5 bases from J, the junction kept 6 bases outside the gene matches. CDR1 is DFQATT and CDR2 is SNEGSKA in the germline V gene (reference sequence). The CDR3 contains 14 residues. CDR3 in amino acids: CSARDWDSEYGYTF. The CDR3 DNA is TGCAGTGCTAGAGACTGGGACAGCGAATATGGCTACACCTTC.

This clonotype was seen more than once but under ten times. This chain connects TRBV13 to TRBJ2-1, with 10 bases matching TRBD2. The CDR3 extends over 17 amino acids. V lost 6 bases and J lost 8; bases outside the gene matches: 16. Germline V gene data show CDR1 as PRHDT and CDR2 as FYEKMQ (reference sequence). The CDR3 DNA is TGTGCCAGCAGTCTATACCGGACTAGCGGAGGTTCGGATGAGCAGTTCTTC. Its translation: CASSLYRTSGGSDEQFF.

This clonotype was detected only a few times. This rearrangement joins TRBV20-1 to TRBJ2-7; 11 positions match TRBD1. CDR3 length equals 14 residues. The V segment lost 7 bases and the J segment 2 bases; nucleotides outside the gene matches: 7. Looked up from germline, CDR1 is DFQATT and CDR2 is SNEGSKA (reference sequence). DNA of the CDR3: TGCAGTGTTCCCCCGGGACAGGGGGCCTACGAGCAGTACTTC. Amino acid sequence: CSVPPGQGAYEQYF.

This clonotype turned up a few times. The rearrangement links TRBV5-5 to TRBJ2-5; D not certain. The germline gives CDR1 SGHKS, CDR2 YYEKEE (reference sequence). V was cut by 0 bases and J by 5 bases, with 14 bases left in between. CDR3 length: 15 residues. The CDR3 sequence is CASSLDTLTWETQYF. CDR3 sequence (DNA): TGTGCCAGCAGCTTGGACACCCTCACTTGGGAGACCCAGTACTTC.

The chain employs TRBV11-2 and TRBJ2-6; D unclear. The ends were cut back, 6 bases at V and 0 bases at J, with 18 bases in the middle. The germline V gene encodes CDR1 SGHAT and CDR2 FQNNGV. This CDR3 is built from 18 residues. In DNA form, the CDR3 reads TGTGCCAGCAGTGGTCTCGGTTACAAACGCTCTGGGGCCAACGTCCTGACTTTC. Translation: CASSGLGYKRSGANVLTF.

This clonotype was seen only a few times. The chain uses TRBV27 and TRBJ1-5; D not resolved. V was pared by 1 base and J by 1 base, with 8 bases between. This CDR3 comprises 15 residues. Looked up from germline, CDR1 is MNHEY and CDR2 is SMNVEV (reference sequence). The chain's CDR3 is CASSLLGRSNQPQHF. The DNA of the CDR3 is TGTGCCAGCAGTTTATTAGGACGGAGCAATCAGCCCCAGCATTTT.

Only one count was recorded for this clonotype. The chain links TRBV7-3 to TRBJ1-6; TRBD1 matches at 7 bases. The germline V gene has CDR1 SGHTA and CDR2 FQGTGA. The ends lost 5 bases at V and 4 bases at J; junction bases unmatched: 5. This CDR3 is 15 amino acids long. This CDR3 reads CASSLNRGYNSPLHF. DNA of the CDR3: TGTGCCAGCAGCCTAAACAGGGGTTATAATTCACCCCTCCACTTT.

The genes are TRBV4-3 and TRBJ2-3; D is unclear. V was shortened by 0 bases and J by 4 bases, with 8 bases between the two germline ends. This CDR3 has 14 residues. Germline V lookup: CDR1 LGHNA, CDR2 YSLEER. CDR3 in amino acids: CASSQESGADTQYF. CDR3 bases: TGCGCCAGCAGCCAAGAGAGTGGGGCAGATACGCAGTATTTT.

This clonotype was counted only a few times. J is TRBJ1-1 and V is TRBV7-2, with no clear D. CDR1 is SGHTA and CDR2 is FQGNSA in the germline V gene. The V end lost 0 bases, the J end lost 3 bases, and 8 bases lay between the germline ends. The CDR3 consists of 14 residues. The CDR3, as DNA: TGTGCCAGCAGCTTAGCGTTTGGGGACACTGAAGCTTTCTTT. This encodes CASSLAFGDTEAFF.

This clonotype was observed many times. The chain uses TRBV20-1 and TRBJ2-1; 8 nucleotides match TRBD2. V was clipped by 6 bases and J by 8 bases; unmatched bases: 15. Germline V gene data show CDR1 as DFQATT and CDR2 as SNEGSKA (reference sequence). CDR3 length: 15 amino acids. CDR3 protein: CSATAGLAGKDEQFF. Written as DNA, the CDR3 is TGCAGTGCCACCGCCGGGCTAGCGGGTAAAGATGAGCAGTTCTTC.

This clonotype was found a few times. The CDR3 DNA reads TGTGCCATCAGTGAGAAGCGGGGGACCAACAATGAGCAGTTCTTC. Its protein is CAISEKRGTNNEQFF. J is TRBJ2-1 and V is TRBV10-3; 8 bases line up with TRBD2. V was clipped by 2 bases and J by 5 bases; unmatched bases: 5. Germline V gives CDR1 ENHRY, CDR2 SYGVKD. This CDR3 is 15 amino acids long.

This clonotype came up once. This may arise from a read error, as a much more abundant clone is one base away. CDR3 sequence: CASSFLVVGYNEQFF. The CDR3 DNA reads as TGTGCCAGCAGCTTTTTGGTAGTAGGTTACAATGAGCAGTTCTTC. This rearrangement joins TRBV11-2 to TRBJ2-1; the D is unclear. Looked up from germline, CDR1 is SGHAT and CDR2 is FQNNGV. The CDR3 is 15 residues long. The V gene lost 3 bases and the J gene lost 4 bases, with 13 bases spanning the gap. Combining the CDR3 with reference TRBV11-2 and TRBJ2-1 gives the whole variable domain EAGVAQSPRYKIIEKRQSVAFWCNPISGHATLYWYQQILGQGPKLLIQFQNNGVVDDSQLPKDRFSAERLKGVDSTLKIQPAKLEDSAVYLCASSFLVVGYNEQFFGPGTRLTVL.

This clonotype was seen a handful of times. Compared with germline, one end of the junction differs, possibly owing to a read error. The chain carries TRBV6-5 and TRBJ1-1; D unresolved. In germline, CDR1 is MNHEY, CDR2 SVGAGI. The CDR3 runs to 13 residues. The CDR3 region has the DNA TGTGCCACCTTAATTGAGGGCGCCGCTGAGGCTTTCTTT. It yields the protein CATLIEGAAEAFF.

The rearrangement joins TRBV9 to TRBJ2-2, with 7 bases matching TRBD1. J was trimmed by 5 bases and V by 4 bases; bases with no gene match: 5. The CDR3 spans 14 residues. In germline, CDR1 is SGDLS, CDR2 YYNGEE. CDR3 sequence: CASSTKTGTGELFF. In DNA, the CDR3 is TGTGCCAGCAGCACCAAGACAGGGACCGGGGAGCTGTTTTTT.

V and J are TRBV7-2 and TRBJ2-1; the D is unclear. This CDR3 is 15 amino acids long. V was clipped by 4 bases and J by 7 bases, with 17 bases between them. CDR1 and CDR2 (germline): SGHTA, FQGNSA. The CDR3 loop reads CASSSVVGRVNEQFF. The CDR3 coding sequence is TGTGCCAGCAGCTCTGTCGTGGGTAGGGTGAATGAGCAGTTCTTC.

This clonotype was observed a few times. V gene TRBV29-1 combines with J gene TRBJ2-1; D might be TRBD1 or TRBD2, each matching 7 bases. Trimming cost V 3 bases and J 5 bases, with 23 bases left between them. Germline loops: CDR1 SQVTM, CDR2 ANQGSEA. The CDR3 length is 17 residues. The CDR3 is CSVDPIFGRGPNNEQFF. The CDR3 DNA is TGCAGCGTTGATCCGATCTTTGGGAGGGGGCCTAACAATGAGCAGTTCTTC.

This clonotype was seen at least ten times. V is TRBV6-6 and J is TRBJ2-7; 7 bases agree with TRBD1. Germline V gene lookup returns CDR1 MNHNY and CDR2 SVGAGI (reference sequence). The CDR3 sequence is 13 residues long. With V trimmed by 8 bases and J by 7 bases, 11 bases remained unmatched. CDR3 sequence reads: CASRGTEPWEQYF. The CDR3 DNA reads TGTGCCAGCCGTGGGACAGAGCCTTGGGAGCAGTACTTC.

This clonotype turned up a few times. The chain employs TRBV7-2 and TRBJ2-4; TRBD1 aligns across 7 bases. Germline V gene data show CDR1 as SGHTA and CDR2 as FQGNSA. Trimming removed 6 bases from V and 8 bases from J; junction bases left unmatched: 10. This CDR3 region has 14 residues. The CDR3 DNA follows: TGTGCCAGCAGGGCTACTTTAGGGGGCGACATTCAGTACTTC. It yields the protein CASRATLGGDIQYF. Filled out from reference TRBV7-2 and TRBJ2-4, the complete variable domain reads GAGVSQSPSNKVTEKGKDVELRCDPISGHTALYWYRQSLGQGLEFLIYFQGNSAPDKSGLPSDRFSAERTGGSVSTLTIQRTQQEDSAVYLCASRATLGGDIQYFGAGTRLSVL.

This clonotype was detected only once. This chain links TRBV29-1 with TRBJ1-1; TRBD1 might be the D (5 bases). There are 14 residues in the CDR3. The ends were cut back, 7 bases at V and 7 bases at J, with 22 bases in the middle. Germline values: CDR1 SQVTM, CDR2 ANQGSEA. The CDR3 bases are TGCAGCGCAGCCTCAGGCAGGGCAATAAGTGAAGCTTTCTTT. Translating gives CSAASGRAISEAFF.